The text below deals with one TCR beta chain. In the authors' methods: Estimates of nucleated cell counts were drawn from the amplification of reference gene primers. Sequencing was performed with immunoSEQ multiplex PCR; in TCRdb, only in-frame clones are kept and a portion is missing. V and J calls and clone size are those listed in that table; D and trimming were worked out from the DNA. This sample yields 90,000 to 150,000 clones, of which just over 85% are seen a single time; 0.75% to 0.9% belongs to the top ten. The data were taken from a study of blood T cell repertoires in COVID-19. Across the whole study: The United States, Italy and Spain supplied acute and convalescent COVID-19 samples. The analysed material was cDNA or gDNA that came from T cells, B-cell-depleted T cells, or PBMCs.

The trim removed 3 bases at V and 3 bases at J, leaving 4 bases unmatched. This CDR3 is 16 amino acids long. Germline V gene data show CDR1 as LGHNA and CDR2 as YNFKEQ. The origin of this receptor is a woman aged 45-59 years with active or convalescent COVID-19. The J gene is TRBJ2-1, the V gene TRBV4-2; 11 bases align to TRBD2. Input material: peripheral blood. In DNA form, the CDR3 reads TGTGCCAGCAGCCAGATTAGCGGGGGGGTCTACAATGAGCAGTTCTTC. It is translated as CASSQISGGVYNEQFF.